Sequencing of this TCR beta chain was carried out in a study of CD8+CD57+ T cells in acquired aplastic anemia. Looking at the study overall: Sorting CD4+ and CD8+ cells gave DNA averaging approximately 3 ug.

V was pared by 8 bases and J by 1 base, with 9 bases between. Germline V gene sequence: CDR1 MNHEY, CDR2 SMNVEV (reference sequence). The CDR3 has 12 amino acids. Points from the study as a whole: Any difference that existed in CD8+ Simpson's diversity between patients and controls was not significant.

Those patients picked for sequencing had displayed CD8+CD57+ cell expansion on flow cytometry. There were no patients without severe acquired aplastic anemia. There was no therapy given to any patient before the blood sampling took place. TCR beta VDJ and CDR3 were profiled, and genomic DNA was the template. TCRdb re-analysed the reads in MiXCR, keeping a single row per CDR3 protein. Seen here are some 160,000 distinct CDR3 sequences, less than 50% observed once, and the top ten hold roughly 29%. This clonotype has at least ten counts. Its antigen is currently unknown. The V call is TRBV27, the J call TRBJ2-7; D unclear. The sample comprised sorted CD4+, CD8+, or CD8+CD57+ T cells (not recorded which) from PBMCs. The origin of this receptor is a human donor with aplastic anemia. For the CDR3, the DNA is TGTGCCAGCGGGGTGGGGTCCTACGAGCAGTACTTC. Its translation is CASGVGSYEQYF.